The 17 T cell receptor beta chains given below trace back to one sample, sequenced in a study of shared clonotypes between healthy human individuals. Naivety among CD8 cells was defined by CD45RO negativity and positive CCR7 selection, thereby excluding terminally differentiated effector memory CD45RA+ cells. TCRdb's table, derived via immunoSEQ multiplex PCR, lists solely in-frame clones and lacks some. The sample holds about 2 million clones; roughly 95% are singletons and the top ten take under 1.5%. The sample comprised naive CD8+ T cells sorted from blood. These receptors all stem from a man younger than 35 in good health.

The CDR3 DNA is TGTGCCAGCAGCCCAGGATTCTTGGACGAGCAGTACTTC. This sequence encodes CASSPGFLDEQYF. The V call is TRBV7-6, the J call TRBJ2-7, with no clear D. Germline values: CDR1 SGHVS, CDR2 FNYEAQ. This CDR3 region has 13 residues. Trimming shortened V by 5 bases and J by 5 bases, and 13 bases separated the two germline ends.

The J gene is TRBJ2-1, the V gene TRBV4-3, with no clear D. V lost 0 bases, J lost 0 bases, and 12 bases lay in between. In germline, CDR1 is LGHNA, CDR2 YSLEER. The CDR3 length is 17 residues. The CDR3 here is CASSQDLGRSSYNEQFF. The CDR3 DNA reads TGCGCCAGCAGCCAAGATCTTGGCCGTAGCTCCTACAATGAGCAGTTCTTC.

J is TRBJ2-7 and V is TRBV21-1; the D call of TRBD1 is as the table states it, not checked on the DNA. TRBV21-1 is given as a pseudogene. The CDR3 sequence is 16 residues long. CDR3 in amino acids: CASSKARDRGSYEQYF. CDR3 nucleotide sequence: TGTGCCAGCAGCAAAGCGAGGGACAGGGGATCCTACGAGCAGTACTTC.

The chain carries TRBV7-9 and TRBJ2-3, with a weak D call TRBD2 (5 bases). The CDR3 is made up of 15 amino acids. Germline lookup yields CDR1 SEHNR and CDR2 FQNEAQ (reference sequence). V lost 4 bases and J lost 6, with 17 bases in between. The chain's CDR3 is CASSSGIEDFDTQYF. The CDR3 region has the DNA TGTGCCAGCAGCTCCGGGATTGAGGACTTCGATACGCAGTATTTT.

V and J are TRBV5-6 and TRBJ1-1, with TRBD1 identical over 10 bases. This CDR3 is built from 14 residues. Germline-derived CDR1 and CDR2 are SGHDT and YYEEEE. After removal of 4 bases from V and 6 bases from J, the junction contained 6 bases not matched to a gene. CDR3 bases: TGTGCCAGCAGCGACCCCGGGACAGGGGCTGAAGCTTTCTTT. It is translated as CASSDPGTGAEAFF. The whole variable domain, filled in from reference TRBV5-6 and TRBJ1-1, reads DAGVTQSPTHLIKTRGQQVTLRCSPKSGHDTVSWYQQALGQGPQFIFQYYEEEERQRGNFPDRFSGHQFPNYSSELNVNALLLGDSALYLCASSDPGTGAEAFFGQGTRLTVV.

The genes are TRBV7-6 and TRBJ2-2; TRBD2 matches at 8 bases. Germline CDR1 reads SGHVS; CDR2 reads FNYEAQ. V lost 3 bases and J lost 7; bases outside the gene matches: 10. The CDR3 loop spans 16 amino acids. Here the CDR3 reads CASSLEREGGGGELFF. CDR3 DNA: TGTGCCAGCAGCTTGGAACGGGAGGGAGGAGGCGGGGAGCTGTTTTTT.

The rearrangement links TRBV7-9 to TRBJ2-3; TRBD1 or TRBD2 may be the D gene (5 bases each). Germline loops: CDR1 SEHNR, CDR2 FQNEAQ (reference sequence). The germline V and J ends were trimmed by 4 bases and 2 bases, with 13 bases remaining between them. The CDR3 runs to 15 residues. The CDR3 DNA reads as TGTGCCAGCAGCTCACCTCGGGACCACACAGATACGCAGTATTTT. Residues: CASSSPRDHTDTQYF.

The rearrangement uses TRBV2 and TRBJ1-4; 9 bases align to TRBD1. The CDR3 has 15 amino acids. Trimming removed 8 bases from V and 6 bases from J; junction bases left unmatched: 10. Germline CDR1 SNHLY, CDR2 FYNNEI. The CDR3 sequence is CASVKPGQGDEKLFF. As DNA, the CDR3 is TGTGCCAGCGTCAAACCGGGACAGGGCGATGAAAAACTGTTTTTT.

The V gene is TRBV2, the J gene TRBJ2-7; 11 bases are shared with TRBD1. After removal of 1 base from V and 6 bases from J, the junction contained 8 bases not matched to a gene. There are 16 residues in the CDR3. Germline V gene data show CDR1 as SNHLY and CDR2 as FYNNEI. The CDR3 here is CASSEEGMDRGPEQYF. In DNA form, the CDR3 reads TGTGCCAGCAGTGAAGAGGGTATGGACAGGGGGCCCGAGCAGTACTTC.

This chain joins TRBV27 and TRBJ1-1, with no clear D. Trimming shortened V by 5 bases and J by 6 bases, and 13 bases separated the two germline ends. The CDR3 runs to 13 residues. Germline V gives CDR1 MNHEY, CDR2 SMNVEV (reference sequence). Here the CDR3 reads CASSPHLGAEAFF. Written as DNA, the CDR3 is TGTGCCAGCAGTCCCCACCTTGGGGCTGAAGCTTTCTTT.

V usage is TRBV4-1 and J usage is TRBJ2-7, with 8 bases that match TRBD1. V was pared by 6 bases and J by 0 bases, with 4 bases of the junction left unmatched. CDR3 length equals 14 residues. In germline, CDR1 is MGHRA, CDR2 YSYEKL. The CDR3, as DNA: TGCGCCAGCAGTTCGACAGGGGCCTCCTACGAGCAGTACTTC. Encoded protein: CASSSTGASYEQYF.

This chain uses TRBV2 with TRBJ2-5, with 8 bases that match TRBD2. There are 15 residues in the CDR3. Trimming took 6 bases from V and 4 from J; bases not matched to a gene: 10. Germline CDR1 SNHLY, CDR2 FYNNEI. The CDR3 region is CASRRVAGLGETQYF. The CDR3 region has the DNA TGTGCCAGCAGAAGGGTAGCGGGGTTGGGAGAGACCCAGTACTTC.

The chain links TRBV7-9 to TRBJ2-1; 9 bases align to TRBD2. Germline V gives CDR1 SEHNR, CDR2 FQNEAQ (reference sequence). J lost 3 bases, V lost 1 base, and 7 bases had no gene match. There are 17 residues in the CDR3. CDR3: CASSLGSLSGSYNEQFF. CDR3 bases: TGTGCCAGCAGCTTAGGGTCCCTTAGCGGGAGCTACAATGAGCAGTTCTTC.

The chain is built from TRBV27 and TRBJ2-1; 14 nucleotides line up with TRBD2. Germline V lookup: CDR1 MNHEY, CDR2 SMNVEV (reference sequence). This CDR3 is 15 amino acids long. After removal of 8 bases from V and 8 bases from J, the junction contained 8 bases not matched to a gene. CDR3: CASCGLAGGGDEQFF. The CDR3 DNA reads as TGTGCCAGCTGTGGACTAGCGGGAGGAGGCGATGAGCAGTTCTTC.

The gene calls are TRBV9 and TRBJ1-1; possibly TRBD1 for D (5 bases). The CDR3 covers 16 residues. Germline V CDR1 and CDR2: SGDLS, YYNGEE. The V and J ends lost 0 bases and 1 base respectively, with 13 bases between them. CDR3 amino acids: CASSVGLRGTNTEAFF. The CDR3 DNA is TGTGCCAGCAGCGTAGGTCTGAGGGGCACGAACACTGAAGCTTTCTTT.

The chain recombines TRBV10-3 with TRBJ1-5; possible D gene TRBD1, 5 bases. Germline loops: CDR1 ENHRY, CDR2 SYGVKD. The CDR3 totals 14 residues. Between the trimmed V and J ends, which lost 6 bases and 5 bases, there was a span of 14 bases. The CDR3 loop is CAIRTDKGDQPQHF. CDR3 DNA sequence: TGTGCCATCAGGACGGACAAAGGCGATCAGCCCCAGCATTTT.

The gene calls are TRBV30 and TRBJ1-6; D call uncertain. Germline CDR1 GTSNPN, CDR2 SVGIG (reference sequence). V was cut by 0 bases and J by 10 bases, with 13 bases left in between. The CDR3 has 14 residues. The CDR3, as DNA: TGTGCCTGGAGTGTCTCCGGGGATTACTCACCCCTCCACTTT. Its protein is CAWSVSGDYSPLHF. Full variable domain (rest looked up from reference TRBV30 and TRBJ1-6): SQTIHQWPATLVQPVGSPLSLECTVEGTSNPNLYWYRQAAGRGLQLLFYSVGIGQISSEVPQNLSASRPQDRQFILSSKKLLLSDSGFYLCAWSVSGDYSPLHFGNGTRLTVT.